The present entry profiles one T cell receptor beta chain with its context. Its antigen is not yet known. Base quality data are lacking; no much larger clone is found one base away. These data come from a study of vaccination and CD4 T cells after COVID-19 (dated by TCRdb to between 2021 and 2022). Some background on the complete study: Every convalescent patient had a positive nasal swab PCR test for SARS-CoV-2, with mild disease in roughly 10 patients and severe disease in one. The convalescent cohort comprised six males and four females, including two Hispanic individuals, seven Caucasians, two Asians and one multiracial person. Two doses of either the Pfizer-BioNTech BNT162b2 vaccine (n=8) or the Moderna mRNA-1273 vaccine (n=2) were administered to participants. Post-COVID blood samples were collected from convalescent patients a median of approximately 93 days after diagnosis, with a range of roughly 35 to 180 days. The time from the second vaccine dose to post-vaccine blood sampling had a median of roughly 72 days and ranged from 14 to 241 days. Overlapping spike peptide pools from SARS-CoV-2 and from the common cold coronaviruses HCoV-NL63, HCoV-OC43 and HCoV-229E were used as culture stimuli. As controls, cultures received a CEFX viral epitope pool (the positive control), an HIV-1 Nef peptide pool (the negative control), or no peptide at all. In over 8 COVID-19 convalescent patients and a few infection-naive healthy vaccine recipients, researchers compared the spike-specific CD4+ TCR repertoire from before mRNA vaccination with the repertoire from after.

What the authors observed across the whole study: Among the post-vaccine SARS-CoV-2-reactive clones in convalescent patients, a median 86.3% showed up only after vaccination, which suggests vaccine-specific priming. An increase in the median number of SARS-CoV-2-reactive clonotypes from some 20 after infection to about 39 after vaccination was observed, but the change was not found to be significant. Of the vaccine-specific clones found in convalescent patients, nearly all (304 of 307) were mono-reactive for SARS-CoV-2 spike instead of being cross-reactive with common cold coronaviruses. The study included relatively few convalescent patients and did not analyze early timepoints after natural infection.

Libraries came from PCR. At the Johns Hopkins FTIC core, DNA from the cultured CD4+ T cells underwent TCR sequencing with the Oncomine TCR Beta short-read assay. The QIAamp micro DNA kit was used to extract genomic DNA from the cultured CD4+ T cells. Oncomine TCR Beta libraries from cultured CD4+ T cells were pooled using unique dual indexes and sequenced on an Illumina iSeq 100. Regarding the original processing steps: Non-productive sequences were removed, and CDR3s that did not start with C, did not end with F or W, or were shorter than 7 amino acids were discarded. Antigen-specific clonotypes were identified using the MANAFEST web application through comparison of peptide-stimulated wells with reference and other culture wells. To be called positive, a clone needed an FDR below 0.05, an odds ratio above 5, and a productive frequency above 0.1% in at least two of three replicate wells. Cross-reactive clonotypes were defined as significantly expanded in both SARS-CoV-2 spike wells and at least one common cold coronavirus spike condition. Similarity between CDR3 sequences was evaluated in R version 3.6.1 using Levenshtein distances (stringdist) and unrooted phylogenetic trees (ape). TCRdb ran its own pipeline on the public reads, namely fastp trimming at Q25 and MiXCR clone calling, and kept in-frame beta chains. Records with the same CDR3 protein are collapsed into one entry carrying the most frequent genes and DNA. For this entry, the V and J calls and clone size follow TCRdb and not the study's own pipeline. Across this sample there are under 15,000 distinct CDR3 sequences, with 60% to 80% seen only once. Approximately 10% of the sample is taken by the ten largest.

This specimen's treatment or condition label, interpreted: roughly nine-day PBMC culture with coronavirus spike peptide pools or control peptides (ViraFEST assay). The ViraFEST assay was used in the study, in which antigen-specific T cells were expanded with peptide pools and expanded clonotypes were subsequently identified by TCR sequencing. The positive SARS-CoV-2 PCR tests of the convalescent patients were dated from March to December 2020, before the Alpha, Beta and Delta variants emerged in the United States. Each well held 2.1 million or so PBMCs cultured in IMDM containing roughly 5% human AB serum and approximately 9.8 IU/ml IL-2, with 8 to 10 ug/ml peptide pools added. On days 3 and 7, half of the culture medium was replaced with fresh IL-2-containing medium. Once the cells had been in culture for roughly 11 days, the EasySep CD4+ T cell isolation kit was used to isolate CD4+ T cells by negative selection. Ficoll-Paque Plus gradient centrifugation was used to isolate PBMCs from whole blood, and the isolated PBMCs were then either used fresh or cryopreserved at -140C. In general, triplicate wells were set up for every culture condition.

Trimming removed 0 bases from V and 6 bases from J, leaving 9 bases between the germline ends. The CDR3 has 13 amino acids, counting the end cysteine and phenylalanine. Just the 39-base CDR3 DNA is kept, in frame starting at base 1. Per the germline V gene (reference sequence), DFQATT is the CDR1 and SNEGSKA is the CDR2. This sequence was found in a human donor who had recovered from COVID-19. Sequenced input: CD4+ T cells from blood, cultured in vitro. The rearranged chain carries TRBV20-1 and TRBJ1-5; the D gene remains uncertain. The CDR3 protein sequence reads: CSARDLSFQPQHF. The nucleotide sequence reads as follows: TGCAGTGCTAGAGATTTGAGTTTTCAGCCCCAGCATTTT.